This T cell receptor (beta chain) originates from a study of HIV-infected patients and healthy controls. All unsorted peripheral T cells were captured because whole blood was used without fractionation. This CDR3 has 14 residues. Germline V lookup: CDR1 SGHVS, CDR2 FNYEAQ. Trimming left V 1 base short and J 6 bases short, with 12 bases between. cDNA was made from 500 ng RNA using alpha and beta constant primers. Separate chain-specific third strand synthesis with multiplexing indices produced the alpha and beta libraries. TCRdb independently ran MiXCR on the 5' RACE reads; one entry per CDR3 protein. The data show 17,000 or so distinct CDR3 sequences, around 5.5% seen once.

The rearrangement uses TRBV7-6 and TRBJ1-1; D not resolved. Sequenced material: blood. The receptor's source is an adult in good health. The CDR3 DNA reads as TGTGCCAGCAGCTTAGATTTAGGTGGGTCTGAAGCTTTCTTT. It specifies CASSLDLGGSEAFF.